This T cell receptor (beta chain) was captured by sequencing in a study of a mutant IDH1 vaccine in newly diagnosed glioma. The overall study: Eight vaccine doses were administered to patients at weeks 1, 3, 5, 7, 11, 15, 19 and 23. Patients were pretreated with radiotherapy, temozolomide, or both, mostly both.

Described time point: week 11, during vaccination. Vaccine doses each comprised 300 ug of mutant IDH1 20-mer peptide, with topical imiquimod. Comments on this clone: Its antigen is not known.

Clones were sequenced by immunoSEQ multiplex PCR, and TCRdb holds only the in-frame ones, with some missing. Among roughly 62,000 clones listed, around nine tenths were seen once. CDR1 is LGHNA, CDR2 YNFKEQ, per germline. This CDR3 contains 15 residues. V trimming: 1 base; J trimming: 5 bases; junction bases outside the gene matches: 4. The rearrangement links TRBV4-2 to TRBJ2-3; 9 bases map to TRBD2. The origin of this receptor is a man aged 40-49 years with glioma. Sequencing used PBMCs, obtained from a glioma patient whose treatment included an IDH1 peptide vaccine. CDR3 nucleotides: TGTGCCAGCAGCCAAGGCGGGGGGGCCTTAGATACGCAGTATTTT. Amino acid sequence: CASSQGGGALDTQYF.